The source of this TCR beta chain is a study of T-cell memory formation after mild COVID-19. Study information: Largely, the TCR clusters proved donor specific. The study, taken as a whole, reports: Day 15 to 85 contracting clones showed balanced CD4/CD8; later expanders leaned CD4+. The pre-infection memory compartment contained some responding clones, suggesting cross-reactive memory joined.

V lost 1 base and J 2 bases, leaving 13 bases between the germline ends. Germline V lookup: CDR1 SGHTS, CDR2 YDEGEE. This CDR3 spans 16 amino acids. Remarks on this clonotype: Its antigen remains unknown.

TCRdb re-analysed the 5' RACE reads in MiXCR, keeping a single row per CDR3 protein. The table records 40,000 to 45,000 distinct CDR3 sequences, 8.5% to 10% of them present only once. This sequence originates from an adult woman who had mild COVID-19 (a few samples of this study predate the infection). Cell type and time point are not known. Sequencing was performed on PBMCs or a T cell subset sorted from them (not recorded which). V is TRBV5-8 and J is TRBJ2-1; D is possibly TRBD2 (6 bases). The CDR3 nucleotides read TGTGCCAGCAGCTTGTCTGTGGGAGGAACCTACAATGAGCAGTTCTTC. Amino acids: CASSLSVGGTYNEQFF.